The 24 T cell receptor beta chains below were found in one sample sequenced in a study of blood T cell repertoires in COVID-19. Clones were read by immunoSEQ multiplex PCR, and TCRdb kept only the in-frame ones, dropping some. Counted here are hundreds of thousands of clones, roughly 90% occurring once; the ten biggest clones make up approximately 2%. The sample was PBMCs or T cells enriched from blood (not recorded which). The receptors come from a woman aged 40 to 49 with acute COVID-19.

The CDR3, as DNA: TGTGCCAGCAGTGAAGGTCCCGGGACAGGGGCCCGTGGCTACACCTTC. This translates into CASSEGPGTGARGYTF. The V call is TRBV25-1, the J call TRBJ1-2, with TRBD1 matching 10 bases. Germline values: CDR1 MGHDK, CDR2 SYGVNS. The CDR3 loop spans 16 amino acids. The V gene end was trimmed by 2 bases and the J gene end by 7 bases; junction bases not matched to a gene: 10.

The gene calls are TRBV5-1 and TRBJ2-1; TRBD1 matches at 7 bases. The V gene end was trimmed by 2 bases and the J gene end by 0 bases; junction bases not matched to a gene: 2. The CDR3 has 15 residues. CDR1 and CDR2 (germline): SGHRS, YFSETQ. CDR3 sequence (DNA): TGCGCCAGCAGCTTAGAGGGGGCCTCCTACAATGAGCAGTTCTTC. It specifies CASSLEGASYNEQFF. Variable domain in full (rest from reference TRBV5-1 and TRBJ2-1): KAGVTQTPRYLIKTRGQQVTLSCSPISGHRSVSWYQQTPGQGLQFLFEYFSETQRNKGNFPGRFSGRQFSNSRSEMNVSTLELGDSALYLCASSLEGASYNEQFFGPGTRLTVL.

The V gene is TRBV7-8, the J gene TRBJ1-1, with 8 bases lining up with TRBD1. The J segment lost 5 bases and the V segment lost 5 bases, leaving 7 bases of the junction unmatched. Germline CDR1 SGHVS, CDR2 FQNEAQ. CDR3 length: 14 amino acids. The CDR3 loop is CASSIGGQGTEAFF. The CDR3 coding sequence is TGTGCCAGCAGCATAGGAGGACAGGGAACTGAAGCTTTCTTT.

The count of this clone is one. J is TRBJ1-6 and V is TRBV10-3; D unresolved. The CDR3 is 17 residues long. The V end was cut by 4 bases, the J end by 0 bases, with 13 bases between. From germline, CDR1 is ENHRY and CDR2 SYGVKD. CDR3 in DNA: TGTGCCATCAGTGGTAGCAAGATCAGCTCCTATAATTCACCCCTCCACTTT. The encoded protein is CAISGSKISSYNSPLHF.

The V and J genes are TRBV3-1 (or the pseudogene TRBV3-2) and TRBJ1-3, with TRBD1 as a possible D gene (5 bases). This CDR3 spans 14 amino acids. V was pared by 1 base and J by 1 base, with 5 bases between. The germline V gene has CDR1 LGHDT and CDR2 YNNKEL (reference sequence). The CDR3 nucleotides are TGTGCCAGCAGCCAAGCAGGGTCTGGAAACACCATATATTTT. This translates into CASSQAGSGNTIYF.

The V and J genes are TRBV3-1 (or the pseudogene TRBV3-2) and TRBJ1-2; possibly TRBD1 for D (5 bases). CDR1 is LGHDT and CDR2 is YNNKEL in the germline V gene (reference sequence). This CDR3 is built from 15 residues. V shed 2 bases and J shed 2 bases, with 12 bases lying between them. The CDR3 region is CASSQLPTANYGYTF. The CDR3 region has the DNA TGTGCCAGCAGCCAACTCCCGACAGCAAACTATGGCTACACCTTC.

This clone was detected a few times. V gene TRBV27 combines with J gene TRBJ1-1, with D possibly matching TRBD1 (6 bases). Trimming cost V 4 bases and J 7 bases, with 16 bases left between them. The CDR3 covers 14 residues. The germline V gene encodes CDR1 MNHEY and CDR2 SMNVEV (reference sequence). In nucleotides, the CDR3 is TGTGCCAGCAGTTCCGTCGACAGGTATGGTGAAGCTTTCTTT. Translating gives CASSSVDRYGEAFF.

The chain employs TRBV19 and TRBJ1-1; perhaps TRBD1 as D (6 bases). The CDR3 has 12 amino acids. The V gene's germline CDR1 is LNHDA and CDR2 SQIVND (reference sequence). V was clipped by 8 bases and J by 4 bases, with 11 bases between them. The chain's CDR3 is CASADSTTEAFF. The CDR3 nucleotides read TGTGCCAGTGCGGACAGCACCACTGAAGCTTTCTTT. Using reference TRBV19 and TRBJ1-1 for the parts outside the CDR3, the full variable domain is DGGITQSPKYLFRKEGQNVTLSCEQNLNHDAMYWYRQDPGQGLRLIYYSQIVNDFQKGDIAEGYSVSREKKESFPLTVTSAQKNPTAFYLCASADSTTEAFFGQGTRLTVV.

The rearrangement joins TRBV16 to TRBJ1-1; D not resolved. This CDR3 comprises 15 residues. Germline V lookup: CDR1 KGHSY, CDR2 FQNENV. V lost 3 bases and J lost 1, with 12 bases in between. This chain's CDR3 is CASSQAGLKNTEAFF. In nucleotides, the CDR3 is TGTGCCAGCAGCCAGGCAGGACTTAAGAACACTGAAGCTTTCTTT.

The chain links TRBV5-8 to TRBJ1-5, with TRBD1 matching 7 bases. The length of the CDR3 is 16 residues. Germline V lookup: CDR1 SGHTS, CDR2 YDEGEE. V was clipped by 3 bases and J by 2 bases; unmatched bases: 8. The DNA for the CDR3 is TGTGCCAGCAGCTGGACAGGCTGGACTGGCAATCAGCCCCAGCATTTT. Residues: CASSWTGWTGNQPQHF.

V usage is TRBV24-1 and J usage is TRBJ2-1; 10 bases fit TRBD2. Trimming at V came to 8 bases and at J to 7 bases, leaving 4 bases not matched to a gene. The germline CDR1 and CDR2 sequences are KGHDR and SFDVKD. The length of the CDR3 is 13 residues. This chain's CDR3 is CATTGLAANEQFF. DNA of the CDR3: TGTGCCACCACTGGACTAGCGGCGAATGAGCAGTTCTTC.

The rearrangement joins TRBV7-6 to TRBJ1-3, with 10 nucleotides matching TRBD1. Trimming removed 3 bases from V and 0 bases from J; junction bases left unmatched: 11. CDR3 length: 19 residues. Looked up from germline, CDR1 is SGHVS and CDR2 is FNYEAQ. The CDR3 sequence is CASSFLGTGVIPSGNTIYF. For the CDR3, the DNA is TGTGCCAGCAGCTTTCTCGGGACAGGGGTAATCCCCTCTGGAAACACCATATATTTT.

The CDR3 loop reads CASSPGTRNTIYF. The DNA of the CDR3 is TGTGCCAGCAGTCCCGGGACAAGAAACACCATATATTTT. The chain has TRBV2 and TRBJ1-3; tentative D call: TRBD1 (6 bases). This CDR3 region has 13 residues. Germline assignment: CDR1 SNHLY and CDR2 FYNNEI. Between the trimmed V and J ends, which lost 5 bases and 5 bases, there was a span of 10 bases.

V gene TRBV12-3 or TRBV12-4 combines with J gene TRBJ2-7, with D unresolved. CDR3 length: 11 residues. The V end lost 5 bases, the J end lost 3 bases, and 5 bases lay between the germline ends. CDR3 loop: CASSASYEQYF. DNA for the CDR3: TGTGCCAGCAGTGCCAGCTACGAGCAGTACTTC.

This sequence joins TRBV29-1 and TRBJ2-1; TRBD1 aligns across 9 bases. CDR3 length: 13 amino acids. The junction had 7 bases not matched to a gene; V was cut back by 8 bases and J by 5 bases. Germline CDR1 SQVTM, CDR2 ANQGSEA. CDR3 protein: CSHPGQGDNEQFF. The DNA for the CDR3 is TGCAGCCATCCGGGACAGGGTGACAATGAGCAGTTCTTC.

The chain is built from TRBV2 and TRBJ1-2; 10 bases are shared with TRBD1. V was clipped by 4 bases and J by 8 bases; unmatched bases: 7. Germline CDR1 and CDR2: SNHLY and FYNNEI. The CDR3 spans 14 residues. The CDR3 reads CASSGTGGSWGYTF. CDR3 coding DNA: TGTGCCAGCAGTGGGACAGGGGGGTCATGGGGCTACACCTTC.

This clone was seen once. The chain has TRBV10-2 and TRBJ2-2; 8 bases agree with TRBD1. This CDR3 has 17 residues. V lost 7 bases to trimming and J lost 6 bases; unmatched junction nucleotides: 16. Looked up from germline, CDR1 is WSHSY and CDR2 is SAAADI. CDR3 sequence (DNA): TGCGCCAGCATCGGGTCCTGGGGCCAGGGGGCTTCCGGGGAGCTGTTTTTT. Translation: CASIGSWGQGASGELFF.

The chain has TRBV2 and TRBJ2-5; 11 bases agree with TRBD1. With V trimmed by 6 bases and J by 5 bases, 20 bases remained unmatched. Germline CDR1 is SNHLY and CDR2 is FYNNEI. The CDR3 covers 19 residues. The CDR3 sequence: CASRDPGQGASPKRETQYF. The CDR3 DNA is TGTGCCAGCAGAGACCCCGGACAGGGGGCTTCCCCAAAACGGGAGACCCAGTACTTC. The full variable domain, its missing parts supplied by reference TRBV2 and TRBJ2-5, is EPEVTQTPSHQVTQMGQEVILRCVPISNHLYFYWYRQILGQKVEFLVSFYNNEISEKSEIFDDQFSVERPDGSNFTLKIRSTKLEDSAMYFCASRDPGQGASPKRETQYFGPGTRLLVL.

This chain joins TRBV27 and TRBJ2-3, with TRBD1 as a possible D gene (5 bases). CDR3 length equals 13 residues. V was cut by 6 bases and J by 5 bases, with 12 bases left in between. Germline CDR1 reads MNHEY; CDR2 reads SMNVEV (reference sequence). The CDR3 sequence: CASRSGSLDTQYF. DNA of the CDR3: TGTGCCAGCAGATCAGGGTCTCTAGATACGCAGTATTTT.

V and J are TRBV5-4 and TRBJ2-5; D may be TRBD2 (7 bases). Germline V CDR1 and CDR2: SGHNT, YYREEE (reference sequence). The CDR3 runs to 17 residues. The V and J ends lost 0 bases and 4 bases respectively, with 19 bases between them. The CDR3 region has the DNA TGTGCCAGCAGCTTGGACGGCGGGGGCCCCTCCGGAGAGACCCAGTACTTC. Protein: CASSLDGGGPSGETQYF.

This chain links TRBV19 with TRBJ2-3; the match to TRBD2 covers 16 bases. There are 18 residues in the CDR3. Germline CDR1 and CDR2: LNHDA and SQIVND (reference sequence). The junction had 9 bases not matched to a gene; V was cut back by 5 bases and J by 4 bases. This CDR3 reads CASSAPGLAGGRADTQYF. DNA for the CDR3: TGTGCCAGTAGTGCCCCGGGACTAGCGGGGGGGCGGGCAGATACGCAGTATTTT.

The CDR3 DNA follows: TGTGCCAGCTCACCACCGAGCCTGAACACTGAAGCTTTCTTT. It specifies CASSPPSLNTEAFF. The chain couples TRBV18 to TRBJ1-1, with no clear D. The germline V gene encodes CDR1 KGHSH and CDR2 LQKENI. CDR3 length: 14 residues. V gave up 0 bases and J gave up 0 bases, with 5 bases separating them.

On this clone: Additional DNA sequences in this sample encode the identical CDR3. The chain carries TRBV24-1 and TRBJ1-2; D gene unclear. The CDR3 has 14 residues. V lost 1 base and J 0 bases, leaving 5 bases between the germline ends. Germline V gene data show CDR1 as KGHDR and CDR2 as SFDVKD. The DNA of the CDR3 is TGTGCCACCAGTGATTTAAACACTAACTATGGCTACACCTTC. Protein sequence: CATSDLNTNYGYTF.

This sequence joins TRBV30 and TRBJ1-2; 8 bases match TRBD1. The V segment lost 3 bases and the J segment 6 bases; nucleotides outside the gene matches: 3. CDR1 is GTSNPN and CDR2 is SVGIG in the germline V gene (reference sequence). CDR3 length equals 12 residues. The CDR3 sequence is CAWSPDRDGYTF. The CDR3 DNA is TGTGCCTGGAGCCCGGACAGGGATGGCTACACCTTC.